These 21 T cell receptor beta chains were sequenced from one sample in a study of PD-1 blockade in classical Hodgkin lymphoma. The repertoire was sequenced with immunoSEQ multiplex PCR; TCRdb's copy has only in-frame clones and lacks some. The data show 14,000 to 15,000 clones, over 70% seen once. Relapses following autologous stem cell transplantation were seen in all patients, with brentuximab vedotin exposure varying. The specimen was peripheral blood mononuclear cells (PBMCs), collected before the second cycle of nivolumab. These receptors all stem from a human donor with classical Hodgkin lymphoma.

The CDR3 nucleotides read TGTGCCAGCAGCTTGGTAAGAGTAGCAATCTCCAATGAGCAGTTCTTC. As protein: CASSLVRVAISNEQFF. This sequence joins TRBV5-6 and TRBJ2-1, with no clear D. The V and J ends lost 0 bases and 6 bases respectively, with 16 bases between them. The CDR3 covers 16 residues. Germline V gives CDR1 SGHDT, CDR2 YYEEEE.

The CDR3 is CASSLMLRGASYGYTF. As DNA, the CDR3 is TGTGCCAGCAGCTTAATGTTACGGGGGGCGTCGTATGGCTACACCTTC. The chain has TRBV13 and TRBJ1-2; D is perhaps TRBD1 (6 bases). This CDR3 is built from 16 residues. Trimming stripped 2 bases from V and 5 bases from J, with 18 bases between. Germline V gives CDR1 PRHDT, CDR2 FYEKMQ (reference sequence). The entire variable domain, with the rest obtained from reference TRBV13 and TRBJ1-2, is as follows: AAGVIQSPRHLIKEKRETATLKCYPIPRHDTVYWYQQGPGQDPQFLISFYEKMQSDKGSIPDRFSAQQFSDYHSELNMSSLELGDSALYFCASSLMLRGASYGYTFGSGTRLTVV.

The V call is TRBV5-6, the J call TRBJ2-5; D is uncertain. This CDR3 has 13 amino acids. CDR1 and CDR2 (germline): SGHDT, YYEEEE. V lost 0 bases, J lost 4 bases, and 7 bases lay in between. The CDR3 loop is CASSLVASETQYF. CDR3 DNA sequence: TGTGCCAGCAGCTTGGTCGCCTCAGAGACCCAGTACTTC.

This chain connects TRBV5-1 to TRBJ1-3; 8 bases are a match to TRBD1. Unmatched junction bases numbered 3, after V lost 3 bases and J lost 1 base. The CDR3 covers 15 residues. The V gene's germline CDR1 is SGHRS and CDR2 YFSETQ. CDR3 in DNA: TGCGCCAGCAGCTGGGGACAGGCATCTGGAAACACCATATATTTT. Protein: CASSWGQASGNTIYF.

The CDR3 loop reads CASSLAGVGYGYTF. Written as DNA, the CDR3 is TGCGCCAGCAGCTTGGCGGGGGTGGGCTATGGCTACACCTTC. The V gene is TRBV5-1, the J gene TRBJ1-2; D possibly corresponds to TRBD1 (5 bases). Germline V lookup: CDR1 SGHRS, CDR2 YFSETQ. The CDR3 consists of 14 residues. Trimming left V 0 bases short and J 4 bases short, with 10 bases between.

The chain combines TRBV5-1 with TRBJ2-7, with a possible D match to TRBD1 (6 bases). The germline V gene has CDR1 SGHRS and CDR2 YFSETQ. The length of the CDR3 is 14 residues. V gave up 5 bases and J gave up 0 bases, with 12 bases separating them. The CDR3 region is CASRAQGTSYEQYF. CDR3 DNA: TGCGCCAGCAGGGCCCAGGGGACCTCCTACGAGCAGTACTTC.

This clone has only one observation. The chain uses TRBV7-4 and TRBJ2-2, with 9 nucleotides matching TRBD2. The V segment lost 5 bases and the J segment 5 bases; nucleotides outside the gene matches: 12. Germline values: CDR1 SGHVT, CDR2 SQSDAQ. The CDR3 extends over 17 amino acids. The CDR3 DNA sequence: TGTGCCAGCAGCCTTAGCCCGGCGGGGGGGTATACCGGGGAGCTGTTTTTT. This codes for CASSLSPAGGYTGELFF. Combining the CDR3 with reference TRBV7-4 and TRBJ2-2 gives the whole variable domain GAGVSQSPRYKVAKRGRDVALRCDSISGHVTLYWYRQTLGQGSEVLTYSQSDAQRDKSGRPSGRFSAERPERSVSTLKIQRTEQGDSAVYLCASSLSPAGGYTGELFFGEGSRLTVL.

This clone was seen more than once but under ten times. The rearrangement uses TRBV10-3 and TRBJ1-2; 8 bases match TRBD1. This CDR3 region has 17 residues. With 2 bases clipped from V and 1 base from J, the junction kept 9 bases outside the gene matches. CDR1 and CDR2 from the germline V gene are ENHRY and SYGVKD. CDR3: CAISERGGTGHNYGYTF. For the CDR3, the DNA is TGTGCCATCAGTGAGAGGGGAGGGACAGGCCATAACTATGGCTACACCTTC.

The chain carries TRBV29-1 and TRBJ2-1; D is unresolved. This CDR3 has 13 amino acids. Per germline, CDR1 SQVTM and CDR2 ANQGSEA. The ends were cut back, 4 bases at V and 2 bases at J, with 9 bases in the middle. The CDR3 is CSVVERAYNEQFF. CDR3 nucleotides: TGCAGCGTTGTCGAACGGGCCTACAATGAGCAGTTCTTC.

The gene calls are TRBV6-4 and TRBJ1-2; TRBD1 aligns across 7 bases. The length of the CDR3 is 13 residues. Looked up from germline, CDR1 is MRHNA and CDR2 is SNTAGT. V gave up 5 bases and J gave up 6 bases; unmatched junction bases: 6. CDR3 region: CASSLTGLDGYTF. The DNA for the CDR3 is TGTGCCAGCAGTCTGACAGGGCTAGATGGCTACACCTTC.

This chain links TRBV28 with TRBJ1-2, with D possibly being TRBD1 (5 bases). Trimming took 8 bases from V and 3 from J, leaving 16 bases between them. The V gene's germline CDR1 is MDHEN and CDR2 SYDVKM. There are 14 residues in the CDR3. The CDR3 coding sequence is TGTGCCAGCTCTTTGGGGGGTTCTTACTATGGCTACACCTTC. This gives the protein CASSLGGSYYGYTF.

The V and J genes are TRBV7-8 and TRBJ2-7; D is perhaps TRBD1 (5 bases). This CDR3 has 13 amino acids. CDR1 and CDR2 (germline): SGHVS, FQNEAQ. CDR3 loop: CASSRVEGALVYV. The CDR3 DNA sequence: TGTGCCAGCAGTAGGGTGGAAGGGGCCTTAGTGTATGTC.

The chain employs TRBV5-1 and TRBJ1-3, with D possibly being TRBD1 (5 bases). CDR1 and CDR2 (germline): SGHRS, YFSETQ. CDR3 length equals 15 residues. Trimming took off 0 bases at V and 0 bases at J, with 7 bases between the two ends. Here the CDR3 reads CASSLGQTSGNTIYF. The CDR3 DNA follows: TGCGCCAGCAGCTTGGGACAGACCTCTGGAAACACCATATATTTT.

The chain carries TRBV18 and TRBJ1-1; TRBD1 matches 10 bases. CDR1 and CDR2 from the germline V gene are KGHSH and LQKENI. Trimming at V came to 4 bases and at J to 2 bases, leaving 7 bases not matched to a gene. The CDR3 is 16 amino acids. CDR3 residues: CASSLDRGPFNTEAFF. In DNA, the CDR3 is TGTGCCAGCTCACTTGACAGGGGGCCGTTTAACACTGAAGCTTTCTTT.

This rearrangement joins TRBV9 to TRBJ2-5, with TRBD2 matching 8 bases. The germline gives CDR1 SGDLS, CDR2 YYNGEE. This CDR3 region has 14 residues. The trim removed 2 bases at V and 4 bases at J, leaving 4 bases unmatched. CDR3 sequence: CASSVRGGSETQYF. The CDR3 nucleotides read TGTGCCAGCAGCGTTCGCGGGGGGTCAGAGACCCAGTACTTC. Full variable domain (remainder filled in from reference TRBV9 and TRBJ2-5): DSGVTQTPKHLITATGQRVTLRCSPRSGDLSVYWYQQSLDQGLQFLIQYYNGEERAKGNILERFSAQQFPDLHSELNLSSLELGDSALYFCASSVRGGSETQYFGPGTRLLVL.

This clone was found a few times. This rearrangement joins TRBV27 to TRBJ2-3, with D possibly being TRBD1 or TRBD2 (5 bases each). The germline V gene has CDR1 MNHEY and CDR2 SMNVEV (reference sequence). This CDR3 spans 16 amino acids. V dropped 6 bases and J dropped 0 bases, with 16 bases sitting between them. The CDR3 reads CASRGRLIVSTDTQYF. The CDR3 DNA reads TGTGCCAGCAGGGGACGGCTAATCGTTAGCACAGATACGCAGTATTTT.

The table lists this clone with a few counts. CDR3 residues: CASNPGPYSGSTDTQYF. Here the CDR3 DNA reads TGTGCCAGCAACCCGGGACCCTATTCGGGTAGCACAGATACGCAGTATTTT. The rearrangement uses TRBV7-9 and TRBJ2-3; D is tentatively TRBD1 or TRBD2 (5 bases each). The germline V gene encodes CDR1 SEHNR and CDR2 FQNEAQ (reference sequence). The ends were cut back, 7 bases at V and 0 bases at J, with 20 bases in the middle. CDR3 size: 17 residues. Full variable domain (remainder filled in from reference TRBV7-9 and TRBJ2-3): DTGVSQNPRHKITKRGQNVTFRCDPISEHNRLYWYRQTLGQGPEFLTYFQNEAQLEKSRLLSDRFSAERPKGSFSTLEIQRTEQGDSAMYLCASNPGPYSGSTDTQYFGPGTRLTVL.

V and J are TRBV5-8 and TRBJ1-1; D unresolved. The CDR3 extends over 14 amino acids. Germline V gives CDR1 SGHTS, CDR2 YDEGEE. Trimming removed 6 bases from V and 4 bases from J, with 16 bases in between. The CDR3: CASIWWGWVTEAFF. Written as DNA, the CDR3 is TGTGCCAGCATCTGGTGGGGATGGGTCACTGAAGCTTTCTTT.

The CDR3 protein is CASSLDRGRGGYTF. The DNA for the CDR3 is TGTGCCAGCAGCCTGGACAGGGGAAGGGGTGGCTACACCTTC. The chain uses TRBV2 and TRBJ1-2; TRBD1 matches at 9 bases. The V segment lost 6 bases and the J segment 7 bases; nucleotides outside the gene matches: 9. The length of the CDR3 is 14 residues. CDR1 and CDR2 (germline): SNHLY, FYNNEI.

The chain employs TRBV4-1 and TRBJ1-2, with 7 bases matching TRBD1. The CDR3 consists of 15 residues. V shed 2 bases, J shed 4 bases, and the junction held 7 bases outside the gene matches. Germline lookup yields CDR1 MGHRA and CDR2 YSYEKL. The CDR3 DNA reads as TGCGCCAGCAGCCAACAAACAGGGGTTACCTATGGCTACACCTTC. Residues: CASSQQTGVTYGYTF.

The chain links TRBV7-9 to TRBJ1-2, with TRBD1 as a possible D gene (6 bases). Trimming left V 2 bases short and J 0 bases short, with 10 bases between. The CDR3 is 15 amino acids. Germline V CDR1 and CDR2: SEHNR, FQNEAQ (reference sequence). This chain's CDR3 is CASSLLDRANYGYTF. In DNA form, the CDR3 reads TGTGCCAGCAGCTTATTGGACAGAGCTAACTATGGCTACACCTTC.